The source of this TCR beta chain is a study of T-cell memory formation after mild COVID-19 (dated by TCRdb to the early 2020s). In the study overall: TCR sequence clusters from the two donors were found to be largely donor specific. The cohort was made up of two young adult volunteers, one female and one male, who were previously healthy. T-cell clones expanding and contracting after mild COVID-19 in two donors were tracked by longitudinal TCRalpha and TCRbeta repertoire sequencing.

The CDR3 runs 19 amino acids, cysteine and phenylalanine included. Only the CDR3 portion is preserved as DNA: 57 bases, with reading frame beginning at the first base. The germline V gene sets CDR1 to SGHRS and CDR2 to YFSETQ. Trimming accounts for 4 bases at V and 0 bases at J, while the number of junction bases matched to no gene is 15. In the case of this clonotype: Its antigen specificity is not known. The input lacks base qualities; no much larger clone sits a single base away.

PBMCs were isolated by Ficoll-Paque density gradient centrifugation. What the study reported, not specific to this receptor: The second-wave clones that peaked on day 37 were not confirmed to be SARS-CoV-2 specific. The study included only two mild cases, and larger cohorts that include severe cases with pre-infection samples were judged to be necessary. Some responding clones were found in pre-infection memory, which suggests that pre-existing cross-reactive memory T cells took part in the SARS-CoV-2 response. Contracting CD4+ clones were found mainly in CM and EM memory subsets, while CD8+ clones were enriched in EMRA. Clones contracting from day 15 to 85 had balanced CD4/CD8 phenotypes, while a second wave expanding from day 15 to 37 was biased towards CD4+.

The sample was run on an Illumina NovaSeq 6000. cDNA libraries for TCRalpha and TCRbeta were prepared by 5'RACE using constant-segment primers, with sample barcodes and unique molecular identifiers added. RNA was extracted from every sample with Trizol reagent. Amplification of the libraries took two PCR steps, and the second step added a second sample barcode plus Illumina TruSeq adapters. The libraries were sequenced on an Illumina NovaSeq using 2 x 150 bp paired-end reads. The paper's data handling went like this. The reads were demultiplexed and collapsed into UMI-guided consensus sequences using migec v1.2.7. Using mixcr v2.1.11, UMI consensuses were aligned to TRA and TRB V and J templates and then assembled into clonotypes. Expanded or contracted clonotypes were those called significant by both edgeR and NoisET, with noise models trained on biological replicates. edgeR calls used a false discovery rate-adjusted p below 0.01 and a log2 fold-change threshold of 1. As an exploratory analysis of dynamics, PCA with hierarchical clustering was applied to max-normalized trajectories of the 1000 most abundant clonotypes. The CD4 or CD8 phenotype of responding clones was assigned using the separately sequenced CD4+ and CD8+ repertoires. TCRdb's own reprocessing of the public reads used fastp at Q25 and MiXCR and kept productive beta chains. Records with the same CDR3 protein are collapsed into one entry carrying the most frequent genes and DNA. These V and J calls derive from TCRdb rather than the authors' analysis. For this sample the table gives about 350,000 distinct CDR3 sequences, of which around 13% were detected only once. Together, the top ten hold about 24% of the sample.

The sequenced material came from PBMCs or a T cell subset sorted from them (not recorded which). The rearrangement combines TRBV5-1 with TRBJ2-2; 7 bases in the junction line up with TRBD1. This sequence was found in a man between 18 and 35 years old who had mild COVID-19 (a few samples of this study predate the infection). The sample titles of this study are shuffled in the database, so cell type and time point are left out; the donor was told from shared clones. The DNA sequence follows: TGCGCCAGCAGCCCTCGACAGGGATATGCCTTGGCGAACACCGGGGAGCTGTTTTTT. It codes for CASSPRQGYALANTGELFF.